This T cell receptor (beta chain) is from a study of shared clonotypes between healthy human individuals. Study-level points and caveats: Read depth was anticipated to influence clonotype sharing among donors.

The protocol was immunoSEQ multiplex PCR, while the TCRdb copy is restricted to in-frame clones and leaves out a portion. The data show about 490,000 clones, roughly 85% seen once. A remark on this clone: Antigen: not known.

Trimming at V came to 1 base and at J to 0 bases, leaving 7 bases not matched to a gene. Germline V gives CDR1 SEHNR, CDR2 FQNEAQ (reference sequence). The CDR3 runs 17 residues. The sample comprised PBMCs. This TCR was sampled from a woman in her thirties or forties in good health. Some clones in this sample may be carry-over from other donors' samples. J is TRBJ2-7 and V is TRBV7-9; 9 bases match TRBD2. The DNA of the CDR3 is TGTGCCAGCAGCTTAGAGGGACTAGCCTCTAGCTCCTACGAGCAGTACTTC. Protein sequence: CASSLEGLASSSYEQYF.